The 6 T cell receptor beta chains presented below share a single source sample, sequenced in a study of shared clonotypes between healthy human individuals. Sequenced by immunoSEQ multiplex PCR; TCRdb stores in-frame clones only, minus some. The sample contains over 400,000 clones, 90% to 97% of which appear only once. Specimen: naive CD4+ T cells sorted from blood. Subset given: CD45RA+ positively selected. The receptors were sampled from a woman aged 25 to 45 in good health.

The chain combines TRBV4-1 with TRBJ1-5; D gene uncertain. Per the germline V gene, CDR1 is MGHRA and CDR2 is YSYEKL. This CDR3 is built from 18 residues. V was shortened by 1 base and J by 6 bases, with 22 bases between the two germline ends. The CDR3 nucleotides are TGCGCCAGCAGCCAAGGAATCCTGTCCGTACCGTTAGGTCAGCCCCAGCATTTT. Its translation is CASSQGILSVPLGQPQHF.

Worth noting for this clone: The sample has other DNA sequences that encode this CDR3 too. The CDR3 here is CASSPGTSGSYEQYF. The CDR3 DNA reads as TGTGCCAGCTCACCGGGGACTAGCGGGTCCTACGAGCAGTACTTC. The gene calls are TRBV18 and TRBJ2-7; 12 nucleotides align to TRBD2. Trimming took 3 bases from V and 1 from J; bases not matched to a gene: 1. There are 15 residues in the CDR3. Germline V gene lookup returns CDR1 KGHSH and CDR2 LQKENI.

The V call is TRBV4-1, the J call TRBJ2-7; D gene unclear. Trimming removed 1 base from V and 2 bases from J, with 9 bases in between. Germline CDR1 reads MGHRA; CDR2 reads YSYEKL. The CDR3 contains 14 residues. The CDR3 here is CASSQVGPPYEQYF. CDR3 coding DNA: TGCGCCAGCAGCCAAGTCGGGCCCCCCTACGAGCAGTACTTC.

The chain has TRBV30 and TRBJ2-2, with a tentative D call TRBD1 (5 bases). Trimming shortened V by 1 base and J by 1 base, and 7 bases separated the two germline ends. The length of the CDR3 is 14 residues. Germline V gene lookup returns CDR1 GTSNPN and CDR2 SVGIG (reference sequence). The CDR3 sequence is CAWSAGKNTGELFF. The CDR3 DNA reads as TGTGCCTGGAGTGCAGGGAAGAACACCGGGGAGCTGTTTTTT.

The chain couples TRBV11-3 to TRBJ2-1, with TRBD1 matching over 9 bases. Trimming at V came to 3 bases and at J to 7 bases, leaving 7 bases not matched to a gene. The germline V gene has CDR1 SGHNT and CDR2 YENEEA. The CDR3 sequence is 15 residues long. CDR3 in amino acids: CASSLGQGQGNEQFF. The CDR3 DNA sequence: TGTGCCAGCAGCTTGGGACAGGGACAAGGGAATGAGCAGTTCTTC.

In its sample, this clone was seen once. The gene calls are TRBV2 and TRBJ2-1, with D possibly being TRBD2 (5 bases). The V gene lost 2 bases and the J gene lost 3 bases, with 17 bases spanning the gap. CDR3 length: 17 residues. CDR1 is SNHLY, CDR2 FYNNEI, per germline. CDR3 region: CASSETNWTPGYNEQFF. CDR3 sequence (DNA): TGTGCCAGCAGTGAAACGAATTGGACTCCGGGCTACAATGAGCAGTTCTTC.